The subject of this entry is one TCR beta chain. Antigen specificity is unknown. This CDR3 comprises 16 residues. The V and J ends lost 3 bases and 5 bases, in that order; junction bases with no gene match: 9. Germline V CDR1 and CDR2: MDHEN, SYDVKM. The PCR used 60 Vbeta and 13 Jbeta primers. Measured with immunoSEQ multiplex PCR; TCRdb has only the in-frame clones, and not every one. The sample shows about 140,000 clones, about 80% of them seen only once. The data are from a study of cytomegalovirus exposure and HLA in healthy donors. Study-level points and caveats: The authors later found HLA-associated TCR beta chains more clonally expanded than equally common others. Most TCR beta V segments were productive about 90% or about 30% of the time in an earlier analysis.

The source material was PBMCs. The chain recombines TRBV28 with TRBJ2-2, with 7 nucleotides matching TRBD2. The source is a man under 40 in good health and CMV-seropositive. Here the CDR3 DNA reads TGTGCCAGCAGTTTCCGGCCGGGACTAACGACCGGGGAGCTGTTTTTT. It translates to CASSFRPGLTTGELFF.